Sequencing of this T cell receptor beta chain was carried out in a study of identical twins. TCRdb re-called the 5' RACE reads with MiXCR, one entry per CDR3 protein. The sample records some 600,000 distinct CDR3 sequences, roughly 7.1% being singletons. The germline CDR1 and CDR2 sequences are SGHDT and YYEEEE. There are 14 residues in the CDR3. V lost 7 bases, J lost 0 bases, and 8 bases lay in between. The same data also went into a second study, on yellow fever vaccine responses in identical twins.

What was sequenced was PBMCs. The sequence was collected from a young woman in good health. This chain joins TRBV5-6 and TRBJ2-6, with D maybe TRBD2 (5 bases). CDR3 in DNA: TGTGCCAGCTTGAGCGGCTCTGGGGCCAACGTCCTGACTTTC. Translating gives CASLSGSGANVLTF.